These 17 T cell receptor beta chains originate from one sample sequenced in a study of blood T cell repertoires in COVID-19. Using immunoSEQ multiplex PCR, the repertoire was profiled, and TCRdb retains in-frame clones only, with some absent. This sample has around 200,000 clones; 65% to 80% occur once, and the top ten carry 12%. Specimen: peripheral blood. These TCRs come from a woman in her forties or fifties with acute or convalescent COVID-19.

This clone has more than one count but fewer than ten. The rearrangement uses TRBV27 and TRBJ2-3, with 7 bases aligning to TRBD1. The CDR3 extends over 17 amino acids. Germline V CDR1 and CDR2: MNHEY, SMNVEV (reference sequence). V dropped 1 base and J dropped 0; count of bases not matched to a gene: 7. The DNA of the CDR3 is TGTGCCAGCAGTTTATTCCGGGACAGAATTAGCACAGATACGCAGTATTTT. Amino acid sequence: CASSLFRDRISTDTQYF.

This chain connects TRBV18 to TRBJ2-7; 10 bases match TRBD1. Germline values: CDR1 KGHSH, CDR2 LQKENI. This CDR3 is built from 17 residues. Trimming at V came to 3 bases and at J to 5 bases, leaving 13 bases not matched to a gene. The CDR3 coding sequence is TGTGCCAGCTCACCGATTTCTGGGACAGGGGTTTTGAACGAGCAGTACTTC. Amino acids: CASSPISGTGVLNEQYF.

The chain carries TRBV10-1 and TRBJ1-1; D is undetermined. This CDR3 has 14 amino acids. Trimming took 0 bases from V and 8 from J, leaving 13 bases between them. The germline gives CDR1 WNHNN, CDR2 SYGVQD (reference sequence). The CDR3 protein is CASSESVVGREAFF. The CDR3 DNA follows: TGCGCCAGCAGTGAGTCGGTGGTGGGCAGGGAAGCTTTCTTT.

The chain joins TRBV6-5 to TRBJ1-6, with a possible D match to TRBD1 (6 bases). CDR3 length: 15 residues. CDR1 is MNHEY and CDR2 is SVGAGI in the germline V gene. Trimming stripped 6 bases from V and 9 bases from J, with 18 bases between. As DNA, the CDR3 is TGTGCCAGCAGGCCTCGTTGGGTAGGGGGTTCACCCCTCCACTTT. It is translated as CASRPRWVGGSPLHF.

The chain recombines TRBV21-1 with TRBJ2-3; TRBD2, the table's D call, was not compared with the DNA. TRBV21-1 is a recognized pseudogene. The CDR3 loop spans 18 amino acids. This chain's CDR3 is CASSKEAGETLSLGDQYF. In nucleotides, the CDR3 is TGTGCCAGCAGCAAAGAAGCGGGGGAGACTCTTTCCTTAGGAGATCAGTATTTT.

This clone was counted between two and nine times. This chain links TRBV18 with TRBJ1-3; 11 bases fit TRBD1. V dropped 5 bases and J dropped 3; count of bases not matched to a gene: 6. The length of the CDR3 is 16 residues. Germline assignment: CDR1 KGHSH and CDR2 LQKENI. CDR3 in amino acids: CASSSSGQGDGNTIYF. In DNA, the CDR3 is TGTGCCAGCTCATCGTCGGGACAGGGGGATGGAAACACCATATATTTT.

The gene calls are TRBV10-1 and TRBJ2-3; possibly TRBD1 for D (5 bases). The length of the CDR3 is 13 residues. Germline V gene lookup returns CDR1 WNHNN and CDR2 SYGVQD (reference sequence). The ends were cut back, 0 bases at V and 7 bases at J, with 8 bases in the middle. CDR3 coding DNA: TGCGCCAGCAGTGAGTCAGCAGGGAATACGCAGTATTTT. This gives the protein CASSESAGNTQYF.

The chain recombines TRBV28 with TRBJ1-1; the match to TRBD1 covers 8 bases. The germline V gene has CDR1 MDHEN and CDR2 SYDVKM. The CDR3 runs 16 residues. J lost 4 bases, V lost 6 bases, and 13 bases had no gene match. This CDR3 is CASRSPPGTGRTEAFF. The CDR3 DNA is TGTGCCAGCAGATCCCCCCCCGGGACAGGTCGCACTGAAGCTTTCTTT. Full variable domain (rest looked up from reference TRBV28 and TRBJ1-1): DVKVTQSSRYLVKRTGEKVFLECVQDMDHENMFWYRQDPGLGLRLIYFSYDVKMKEKGDIPEGYSVSREKKERFSLILESASTNQTSMYLCASRSPPGTGRTEAFFGQGTRLTVV.

This chain joins TRBV19 and TRBJ2-7, with a weak D call TRBD2 (5 bases). The V end lost 7 bases, the J end lost 2 bases, and 18 bases lay between the germline ends. Per germline, CDR1 LNHDA and CDR2 SQIVND (reference sequence). The CDR3 runs 15 residues. This chain's CDR3 is CASTKVGPGTYEQYF. The CDR3 DNA follows: TGTGCCAGTACAAAAGTTGGGCCGGGGACCTACGAGCAGTACTTC.

The chain recombines TRBV7-9 with TRBJ1-2, with TRBD1 identical over 7 bases. The CDR3 sequence is 14 residues long. Trimming at V came to 3 bases and at J to 8 bases, leaving 9 bases not matched to a gene. The V gene's germline CDR1 is SEHNR and CDR2 FQNEAQ (reference sequence). The CDR3 DNA sequence: TGTGCCAGCAGCTTTGGACAGGAGTCATACGGCTACACCTTC. This translates into CASSFGQESYGYTF.

V gene TRBV10-3 combines with J gene TRBJ1-1; possible D gene TRBD1, 5 bases. Trimming cost V 2 bases and J 7 bases, with 14 bases left between them. This CDR3 comprises 14 residues. The V gene's germline CDR1 is ENHRY and CDR2 SYGVKD. In DNA form, the CDR3 reads TGTGCCATCAGTGAGGAGGCAGGGCGAGGTGAAGCTTTCTTT. Its protein is CAISEEAGRGEAFF.

The chain couples TRBV6-5 to TRBJ2-7, with 9 bases identical to TRBD1. CDR3 size: 15 residues. Unmatched junction bases numbered 8, after V lost 5 bases and J lost 3 bases. CDR1 is MNHEY, CDR2 SVGAGI, per germline. The CDR3 DNA sequence: TGTGCCAGCAGTCGAACGGACAGGGGCAACTACGAGCAGTACTTC. It codes for CASSRTDRGNYEQYF.

The gene calls are TRBV7-9 and TRBJ1-1; D call uncertain. CDR3 length: 14 residues. Trimming took off 5 bases at V and 11 bases at J, with 21 bases between the two ends. Germline loops: CDR1 SEHNR, CDR2 FQNEAQ (reference sequence). CDR3 coding DNA: TGTGCCAGCAGCAATCCCGGGGTCTCGGGGATGGCTTTCTTT. Encoded protein: CASSNPGVSGMAFF.

The chain joins TRBV5-4 to TRBJ2-1; 12 nucleotides match TRBD2. The CDR3 is 15 amino acids. Germline loops: CDR1 SGHNT, CDR2 YYREEE (reference sequence). V was pared by 4 bases and J by 9 bases, with 8 bases of the junction left unmatched. This CDR3 is CASSVTSGRTGEQFF. CDR3 in DNA: TGTGCCAGCAGCGTAACTAGCGGGAGGACGGGTGAGCAGTTCTTC.

J is TRBJ1-2 and V is TRBV19; 9 positions match TRBD1. Trimming took 7 bases from V and 3 from J; bases not matched to a gene: 12. Looked up from germline, CDR1 is LNHDA and CDR2 is SQIVND (reference sequence). The CDR3 extends over 16 amino acids. CDR3 sequence reads: CASMSPGQGRDYGYTF. The CDR3 DNA reads TGTGCCAGTATGAGTCCGGGACAGGGTCGAGACTATGGCTACACCTTC.

The chain carries TRBV18 and TRBJ1-4; 7 nucleotides line up with TRBD1. The CDR3 length is 18 residues. CDR1 KGHSH and CDR2 LQKENI come from the germline V gene. Trimming at V came to 2 bases and at J to 0 bases, leaving 9 bases not matched to a gene. The CDR3 DNA reads TGTGCCAGCTCACCAAGTGGACAGGCCCTTCCAACTAATGAAAAACTGTTTTTT. This sequence encodes CASSPSGQALPTNEKLFF.

This clone was counted between two and nine times. The chain links TRBV7-2 to TRBJ2-7, with a possible D match to TRBD1 (6 bases). Germline values: CDR1 SGHTA, CDR2 FQGNSA. The CDR3 consists of 17 residues. Trimming shortened V by 3 bases and J by 1 base, and 19 bases separated the two germline ends. The CDR3 loop is CASSFFSGTTSSYEQYF. In DNA form, the CDR3 reads TGTGCCAGCAGCTTTTTCTCCGGGACAACTTCATCCTACGAGCAGTACTTC.